These T cell receptor beta chains were read from a single sample in a study of control samples from healthy donors and cancer patients. TCRdb's copy holds only in-frame clones and misses some; the assay was immunoSEQ multiplex PCR. The table includes 150,000 to 200,000 clones, around 88% detected once. The sample consisted of blood. All receptors come from a man aged 18 to 30 in good health. Each CDR3 is given with its conserved first and last residue. D genes are given only for firm matches. Clone sizes are given selectively: once, few, many, or a class where the clone is expanded.

V: TRBV19; size: .; J: TRBJ2-6; D: TRBD1; CDR3: CASSPQGPASSGANVLTF; DNA: TGTGCCAGTAGTCCACAGGGGCCTGCCTCCTCTGGGGCCAACGTCCTGACTTTC
V: TRBV6-5; size: few; J: TRBJ1-1; D: .; CDR3: CASSYSGGNTEAFF; DNA: TGTGCCAGCAGTTACTCCGGCGGGAACACTGAAGCTTTCTTT
V: TRBV30; size: .; J: TRBJ2-3; D: TRBD2; CDR3: CAWSLAGGTDTQYF; DNA: TGTGCCTGGAGTCTAGCGGGGGGAACAGATACGCAGTATTTT
V: TRBV6-2/TRBV6-3; size: .; J: TRBJ2-7; D: .; CDR3: CASSQGYYEQYF; DNA: TGTGCCAGCAGTCAGGGATACTACGAGCAGTACTTC
V: TRBV4-3; size: .; J: TRBJ1-3; D: .; CDR3: CASSQDWGGAGNTIYF; DNA: TGCGCCAGCAGCCAAGATTGGGGGGGAGCTGGAAACACCATATATTTT
V: TRBV5-6; size: .; J: TRBJ2-3; D: TRBD2; CDR3: CASSFGTSVADTQYF; DNA: TGTGCCAGCAGCTTCGGGACTAGCGTCGCAGATACGCAGTATTTT
V: TRBV3-1/TRBV3-2; size: .; J: TRBJ2-2; D: .; CDR3: CASSQDAGGTATGELFF; DNA: TGTGCCAGCAGCCAAGACGCGGGCGGAACTGCCACCGGGGAGCTGTTTTTT
V: TRBV20-1; size: .; J: TRBJ2-7; D: .; CDR3: CSAPLGEQYF; DNA: TGCAGTGCTCCCCTCGGGGAGCAGTACTTC
V: TRBV5-1; size: .; J: TRBJ1-6; D: .; CDR3: CASSFVTVGSPLHF; DNA: TGCGCCAGCAGCTTCGTGACAGTGGGCTCACCCCTCCACTTT
V: TRBV5-6; size: .; J: TRBJ1-2; D: .; CDR3: CASSLAPGGDYGYTF; DNA: TGTGCCAGCAGCTTGGCCCCGGGGGGTGACTATGGCTACACCTTC